This TCR beta chain appears in the sequencing data of a study of blood T cell repertoires in COVID-19. Study-level information: Both acute and convalescent COVID-19 samples were obtained from the United States, Italy and Spain. T cells, B-cell-depleted T cells, or PBMCs provided the cDNA or gDNA that served as material.

Authors' analysis steps: Using reference gene primer amplification, nucleated cell counts were estimated. TCRdb keeps only in-frame clones here, not all; method: immunoSEQ multiplex PCR. V, J and clone size are taken as reported in that table, and D and trimming were inferred from the DNA itself. Found here are 150,000 or so clones, about 80% of them singletons; the top ten hold less than 30%. J lost 6 bases, V lost 1 base, and 10 bases had no gene match. Per the germline V gene, CDR1 is SGHRS and CDR2 is YFSETQ. The CDR3 has 16 residues. The sample was peripheral blood. The chain links TRBV5-1 to TRBJ1-2; 9 bases map to TRBD1. The sequence was collected from an older woman with acute or convalescent COVID-19. CDR3 residues: CASSLLSGTGMHGYTF. The CDR3 DNA reads TGCGCCAGCAGCTTGCTTTCCGGGACAGGGATGCATGGCTACACCTTC.